The 7 T cell receptor beta chains presented below share a single source sample, sequenced in a study of naive CD8 T cells in extremely preterm neonates (dated by TCRdb to about 2017). Libraries came from the immunoSEQ multiplex PCR assay. Here the immuneACCESS table is served through TCRdb, limited to in-frame sequences with V and J called. Missing clones are a known gap in these copies; in checked studies unresolved V genes cover under half, and the rest lacks a known reason. This sample has some 7,000 clones in its table, and roughly 98% of those were observed once. Together, the top ten hold 0.25% to 0.35% of the sample. The sample was naive CD8+ T cells from blood. The receptor set was obtained from a human donor in good health.

CDR3 coding DNA: TGTGCCAGCAGCTTGGGGGGCGGGGGCGCTAAATGGGAGCAGTACTTC. It encodes CASSLGGGGAKWEQYF. The rearrangement uses TRBV5-5 and TRBJ2-7; D is possibly TRBD2 (7 bases). CDR1 and CDR2 from the germline V gene are SGHKS and YYEKEE (reference sequence). The CDR3 covers 16 residues. V shed 0 bases and J shed 7 bases, with 20 bases lying between them.

The V gene is TRBV28, the J gene TRBJ2-5; possible D gene TRBD2, 6 bases. Trimming removed 7 bases from V and 8 bases from J, with 20 bases in between. The germline V gene encodes CDR1 MDHEN and CDR2 SYDVKM. The CDR3 totals 14 residues. CDR3 protein: CASTLSGRGDTQYF. In nucleotides, the CDR3 is TGTGCCAGCACCCTTTCCGGGAGAGGGGATACCCAGTACTTC.

The chain combines TRBV19 with TRBJ1-1, with TRBD1 matching 7 bases. J gave up 5 bases and V 10 bases, and 10 bases lay outside the gene matches. The CDR3 loop spans 13 amino acids. Per the germline V gene, CDR1 is LNHDA and CDR2 is SQIVND (reference sequence). CDR3 in amino acids: CATSTGTNTEAFF. The CDR3 bases are TGTGCCACCTCGACAGGGACGAATACTGAAGCTTTCTTT.

The V gene is TRBV4-1, the J gene TRBJ2-1, with 9 bases that match TRBD2. Trimming took 3 bases from V and 5 from J; bases not matched to a gene: 14. The CDR3 extends over 18 amino acids. Germline V gene sequence: CDR1 MGHRA, CDR2 YSYEKL. DNA of the CDR3: TGCGCCAGCAGCCACACTACCGGGAGGGGACTAGCTGACAATGAGCAGTTCTTC. It translates to CASSHTTGRGLADNEQFF.

The V call is TRBV7-2, the J call TRBJ2-1, with 10 positions matching TRBD2. The germline CDR1 and CDR2 sequences are SGHTA and FQGNSA. The CDR3 is 18 residues long. V lost 1 base to trimming and J lost 3 bases; unmatched junction nucleotides: 9. Written as DNA, the CDR3 is TGTGCCAGCAGCTTAGACCCGAGACTAGCGGGCCGCTACAATGAGCAGTTCTTC. Its translation is CASSLDPRLAGRYNEQFF.

The chain employs TRBV10-1 and TRBJ2-7, with no clear D. This CDR3 has 14 amino acids. Trimming cost V 0 bases and J 2 bases, with 8 bases left between them. CDR1 is WNHNN, CDR2 SYGVQD, per germline (reference sequence). The CDR3 protein is CASSESRQPYEQYF. CDR3 nucleotide sequence: TGCGCCAGCAGTGAGTCCAGGCAGCCCTACGAGCAGTACTTC.

V is TRBV5-1 and J is TRBJ2-7; no clear D. CDR3 size: 14 residues. CDR1 is SGHRS and CDR2 is YFSETQ in the germline V gene. Trimming stripped 0 bases from V and 0 bases from J, with 7 bases between. The CDR3 reads CASSLEQFSYEQYF. The CDR3 DNA reads TGCGCCAGCAGCTTGGAACAGTTCTCCTACGAGCAGTACTTC.